This TCR beta chain is drawn from a study of OX40 agonist ivuxolimab in advanced cancers. Sequencing was performed with immunoSEQ multiplex PCR; in TCRdb, only in-frame clones are kept and a portion is missing. The table has over 30,000 clones, 80% to 95% seen once. The V gene end was trimmed by 0 bases and the J gene end by 5 bases; junction bases not matched to a gene: 8. Germline CDR1 and CDR2: MNHNS and SASEGT. This CDR3 contains 16 residues. The chain carries TRBV6-1 and TRBJ2-5; 8 nucleotides match TRBD2. The sequencing here drew on CD4+ or CD8+ T cells sorted from blood, taken in a trial of the OX40 agonist ivuxolimab. This receptor was obtained from an adult with an advanced solid tumor such as melanoma, head and neck, liver or kidney cancer. DNA of the CDR3: TGTGCCAGCAGTGAAGCAGGAGCGGGAGCGGGGGAGACCCAGTACTTC. Residues: CASSEAGAGAGETQYF.